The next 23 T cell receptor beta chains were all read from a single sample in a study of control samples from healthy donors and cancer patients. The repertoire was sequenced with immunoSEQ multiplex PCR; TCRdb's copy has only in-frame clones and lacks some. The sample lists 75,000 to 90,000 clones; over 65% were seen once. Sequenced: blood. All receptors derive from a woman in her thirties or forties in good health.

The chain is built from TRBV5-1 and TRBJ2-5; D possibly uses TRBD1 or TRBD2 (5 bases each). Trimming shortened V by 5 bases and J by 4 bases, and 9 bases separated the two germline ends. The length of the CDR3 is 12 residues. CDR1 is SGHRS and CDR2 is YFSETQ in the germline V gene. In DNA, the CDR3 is TGCGCCAGCAGGGGGGAAGGAGAGACCCAGTACTTC. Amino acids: CASRGEGETQYF.

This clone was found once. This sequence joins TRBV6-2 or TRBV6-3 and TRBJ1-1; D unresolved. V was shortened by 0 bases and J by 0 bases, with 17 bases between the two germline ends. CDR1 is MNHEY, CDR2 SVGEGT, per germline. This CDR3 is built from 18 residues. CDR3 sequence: CASSYSERATYMNTEAFF. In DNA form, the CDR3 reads TGTGCCAGCAGTTACTCGGAGCGGGCCACTTACATGAACACTGAAGCTTTCTTT.

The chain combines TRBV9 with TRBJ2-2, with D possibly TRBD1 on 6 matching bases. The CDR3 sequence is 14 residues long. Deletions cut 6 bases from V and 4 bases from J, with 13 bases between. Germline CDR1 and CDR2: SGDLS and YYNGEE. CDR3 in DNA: TGTGCCAGCACACAGGGAGTGAGCACCGGGGAGCTGTTTTTT. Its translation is CASTQGVSTGELFF.

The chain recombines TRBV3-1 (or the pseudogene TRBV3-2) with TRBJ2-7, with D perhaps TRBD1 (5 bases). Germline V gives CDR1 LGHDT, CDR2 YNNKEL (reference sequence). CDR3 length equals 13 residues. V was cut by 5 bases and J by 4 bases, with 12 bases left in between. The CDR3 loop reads CASSGAQGYEQYF. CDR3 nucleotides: TGTGCCAGCAGCGGGGCCCAGGGTTACGAGCAGTACTTC.

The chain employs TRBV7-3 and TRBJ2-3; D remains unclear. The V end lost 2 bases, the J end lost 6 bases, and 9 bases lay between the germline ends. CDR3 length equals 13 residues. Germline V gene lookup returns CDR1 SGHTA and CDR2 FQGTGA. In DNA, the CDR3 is TGTGCCAGCAGCTTAGGGTCCGAGGATACGCAGTATTTT. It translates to CASSLGSEDTQYF. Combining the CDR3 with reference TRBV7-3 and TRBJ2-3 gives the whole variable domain GAGVSQTPSNKVTEKGKYVELRCDPISGHTALYWYRQSLGQGPEFLIYFQGTGAADDSGLPNDRFFAVRPEGSVSTLKIQRTERGDSAVYLCASSLGSEDTQYFGPGTRLTVL.

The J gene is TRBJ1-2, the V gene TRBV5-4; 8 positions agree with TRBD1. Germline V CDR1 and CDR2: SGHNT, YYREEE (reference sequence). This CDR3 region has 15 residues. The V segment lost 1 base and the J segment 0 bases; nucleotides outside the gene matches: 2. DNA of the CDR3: TGTGCCAGCAGCTTGCGGACAGGGTCTAACTATGGCTACACCTTC. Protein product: CASSLRTGSNYGYTF.

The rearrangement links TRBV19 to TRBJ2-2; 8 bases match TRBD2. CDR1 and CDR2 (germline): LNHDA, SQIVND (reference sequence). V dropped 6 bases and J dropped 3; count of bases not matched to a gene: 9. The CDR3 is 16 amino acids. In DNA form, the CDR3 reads TGTGCCAGTAGGCCCCGGGGGGGTAGGGACACCGGGGAGCTGTTTTTT. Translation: CASRPRGGRDTGELFF.

The CDR3 reads CASSQTVVTEAFF. The CDR3 DNA reads as TGTGCCAGCAGCCAAACCGTGGTCACTGAAGCTTTCTTT. The genes are TRBV14 and TRBJ1-1; no definite D call. The germline V gene encodes CDR1 SGHDN and CDR2 FVKESK. This CDR3 spans 13 amino acids. Between the trimmed V and J ends, which lost 2 bases and 4 bases, there was a span of 8 bases.

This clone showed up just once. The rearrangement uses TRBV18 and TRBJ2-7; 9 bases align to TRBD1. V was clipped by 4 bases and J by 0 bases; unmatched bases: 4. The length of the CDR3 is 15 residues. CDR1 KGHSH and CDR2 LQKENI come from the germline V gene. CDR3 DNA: TGTGCCAGCTCACACCGGGACAGGGTCTCCTACGAGCAGTACTTC. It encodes CASSHRDRVSYEQYF.

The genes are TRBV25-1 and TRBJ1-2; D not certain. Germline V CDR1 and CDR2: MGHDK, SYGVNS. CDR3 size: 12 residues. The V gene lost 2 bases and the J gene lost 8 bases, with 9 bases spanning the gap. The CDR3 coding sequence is TGTGCCAGCAGTGAAGTGAAGGGAGGCTACACCTTC. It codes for CASSEVKGGYTF.

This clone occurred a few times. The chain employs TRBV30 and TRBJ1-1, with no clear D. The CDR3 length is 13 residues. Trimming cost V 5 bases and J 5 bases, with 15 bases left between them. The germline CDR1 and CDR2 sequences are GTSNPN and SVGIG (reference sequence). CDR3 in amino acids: CAWVVQVGTEAFF. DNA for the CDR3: TGTGCCTGGGTCGTCCAAGTGGGAACTGAAGCTTTCTTT.

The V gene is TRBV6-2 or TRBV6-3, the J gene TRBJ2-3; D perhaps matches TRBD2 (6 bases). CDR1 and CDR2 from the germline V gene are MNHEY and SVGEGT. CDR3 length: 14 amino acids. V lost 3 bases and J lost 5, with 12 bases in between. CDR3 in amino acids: CASSYGDSGDTQYF. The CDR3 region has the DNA TGTGCCAGCAGTTATGGGGACTCGGGAGATACGCAGTATTTT.

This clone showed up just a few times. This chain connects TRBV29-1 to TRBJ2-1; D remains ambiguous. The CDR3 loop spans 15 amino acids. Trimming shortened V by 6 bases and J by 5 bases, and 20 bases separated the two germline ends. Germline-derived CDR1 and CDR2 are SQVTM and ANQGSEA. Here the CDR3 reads CSVGRPQGSHNEQFF. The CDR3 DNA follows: TGCAGCGTCGGCCGACCACAAGGTTCCCACAATGAGCAGTTCTTC.

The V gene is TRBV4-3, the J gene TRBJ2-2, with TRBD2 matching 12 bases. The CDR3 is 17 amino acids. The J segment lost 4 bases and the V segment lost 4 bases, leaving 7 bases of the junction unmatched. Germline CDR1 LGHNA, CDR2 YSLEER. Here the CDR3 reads CASSRSSGGATTGELFF. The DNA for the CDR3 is TGCGCCAGCAGCCGGTCTAGCGGGGGGGCGACCACCGGGGAGCTGTTTTTT.

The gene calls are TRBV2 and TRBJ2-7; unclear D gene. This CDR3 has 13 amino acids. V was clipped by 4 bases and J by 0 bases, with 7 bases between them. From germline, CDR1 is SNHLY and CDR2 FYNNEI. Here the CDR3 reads CASSGDLSYEQYF. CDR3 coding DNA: TGTGCCAGCAGTGGCGACCTCTCCTACGAGCAGTACTTC.

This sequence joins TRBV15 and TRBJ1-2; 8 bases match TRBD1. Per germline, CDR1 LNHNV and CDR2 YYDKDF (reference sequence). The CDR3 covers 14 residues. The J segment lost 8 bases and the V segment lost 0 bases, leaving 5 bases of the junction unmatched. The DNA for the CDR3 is TGTGCCACCAGCAGAGATCGGACAGGGTACGGCTACACCTTC. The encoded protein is CATSRDRTGYGYTF. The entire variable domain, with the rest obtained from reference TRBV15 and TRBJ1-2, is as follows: DAMVIQNPRYQVTQFGKPVTLSCSQTLNHNVMYWYQQKSSQAPKLLFHYYDKDFNNEADTPDNFQSRRPNTSFCFLDIRSPGLGDTAMYLCATSRDRTGYGYTFGSGTRLTVV.

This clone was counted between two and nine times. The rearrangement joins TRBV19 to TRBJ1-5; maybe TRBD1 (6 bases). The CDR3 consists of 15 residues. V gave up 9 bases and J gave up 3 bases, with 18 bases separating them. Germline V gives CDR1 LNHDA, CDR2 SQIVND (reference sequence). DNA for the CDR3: TGTGCCAGCCGCTCGACAGGAGGCAACAATCAGCCCCAGCATTTT. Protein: CASRSTGGNNQPQHF.

CDR3 sequence (DNA): TGTGCCAGCAGCCAAGCTCGCGGCCTGAGGTCCTACAATGAGCAGTTCTTC. Protein: CASSQARGLRSYNEQFF. This chain uses TRBV14 with TRBJ2-1, with D unclear. The germline gives CDR1 SGHDN, CDR2 FVKESK. With 1 base removed from V and 1 base from J, the gap between germline ends came to 14 bases. This CDR3 region has 17 residues.

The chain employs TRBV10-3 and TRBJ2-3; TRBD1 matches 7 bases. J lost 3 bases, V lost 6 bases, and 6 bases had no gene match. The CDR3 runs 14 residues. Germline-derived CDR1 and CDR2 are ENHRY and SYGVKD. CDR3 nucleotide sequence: TGTGCCATCAGCCCGGGACAGAAAACAGATACGCAGTATTTT. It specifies CAISPGQKTDTQYF.

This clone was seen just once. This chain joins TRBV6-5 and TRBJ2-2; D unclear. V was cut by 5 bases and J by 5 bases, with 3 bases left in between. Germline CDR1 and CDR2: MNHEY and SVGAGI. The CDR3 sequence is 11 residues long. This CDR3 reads CASSRTGELFF. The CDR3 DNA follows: TGTGCCAGCAGTCGTACCGGGGAGCTGTTTTTT.

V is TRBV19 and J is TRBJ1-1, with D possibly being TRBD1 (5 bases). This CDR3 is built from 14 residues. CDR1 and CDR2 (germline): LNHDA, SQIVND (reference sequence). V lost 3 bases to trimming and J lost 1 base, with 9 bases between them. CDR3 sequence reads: CASSIGGTNTEAFF. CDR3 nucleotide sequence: TGTGCCAGTAGTATCGGGGGTACGAACACTGAAGCTTTCTTT.

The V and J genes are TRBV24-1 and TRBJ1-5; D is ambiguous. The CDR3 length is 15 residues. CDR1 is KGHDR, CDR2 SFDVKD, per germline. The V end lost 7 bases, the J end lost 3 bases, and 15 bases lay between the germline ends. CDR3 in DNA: TGTGCCACCAGCCGAACATACTTTCCCAATCAGCCCCAGCATTTT. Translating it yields CATSRTYFPNQPQHF.

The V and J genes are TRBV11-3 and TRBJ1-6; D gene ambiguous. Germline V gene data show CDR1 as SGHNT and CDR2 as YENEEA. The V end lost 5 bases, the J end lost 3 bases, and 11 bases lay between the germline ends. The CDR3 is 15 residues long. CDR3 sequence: CASSPRGRYNSPLHF. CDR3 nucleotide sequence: TGTGCCAGCAGCCCGAGAGGTCGCTATAATTCACCCCTCCACTTT. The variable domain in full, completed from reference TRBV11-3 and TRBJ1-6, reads EAGVVQSPRYKIIEKKQPVAFWCNPISGHNTLYWYLQNLGQGPELLIRYENEEAVDDSQLPKDRFSAERLKGVDSTLKIQPAELGDSAVYLCASSPRGRYNSPLHFGNGTRLTVT.